Shown below are 25 T cell receptor beta chains from a single sample sequenced in a study of blood T cell repertoires in COVID-19. Sequenced by immunoSEQ multiplex PCR; TCRdb stores in-frame clones only, minus some. Found here are approximately 300,000 clones, 90% of them singletons; the top ten hold around 0.96%. The sequenced sample was peripheral blood. These receptors were taken from a woman aged 40 to 49 with COVID-19, enrolled during active disease.

This clone was recorded once. The chain couples TRBV6-5 to TRBJ1-5; 9 positions agree with TRBD1. The trim removed 8 bases at V and 4 bases at J, leaving 9 bases unmatched. Per germline, CDR1 MNHEY and CDR2 SVGAGI. CDR3 length: 15 amino acids. For the CDR3, the DNA is TGTGCCAGCGCCGGGACAGGGATTGGGAATCAGCCCCAGCATTTT. Amino acid sequence: CASAGTGIGNQPQHF.

V is TRBV5-1 and J is TRBJ1-5, with 11 bases matching TRBD1. The V and J ends lost 4 bases and 7 bases, in that order; junction bases with no gene match: 4. The CDR3 length is 14 residues. Germline lookup yields CDR1 SGHRS and CDR2 YFSETQ. CDR3 residues: CASSLGTGGQPQHF. The CDR3 coding sequence is TGCGCCAGCAGCCTAGGGACAGGGGGACAGCCCCAGCATTTT.

This clone showed up just a few times. This chain connects TRBV9 to TRBJ1-1; possibly TRBD1 for D (5 bases). CDR1 SGDLS and CDR2 YYNGEE come from the germline V gene. CDR3 length equals 15 residues. Deletions cut 0 bases from V and 2 bases from J, with 11 bases between. This CDR3 is CASSVVAGFNTEAFF. In DNA, the CDR3 is TGTGCCAGCAGCGTAGTTGCAGGGTTTAACACTGAAGCTTTCTTT.

This clone was counted between two and nine times. The chain combines TRBV6-5 with TRBJ1-5; 11 bases fit TRBD1. This CDR3 comprises 15 residues. V lost 6 bases to trimming and J lost 6 bases; unmatched junction nucleotides: 7. The germline V gene has CDR1 MNHEY and CDR2 SVGAGI. The CDR3 protein is CASRAGTGGAQPQHF. The CDR3 DNA reads TGTGCCAGCAGAGCCGGGACAGGGGGGGCTCAGCCCCAGCATTTT.

V is TRBV7-9 and J is TRBJ1-1; 7 bases agree with TRBD1. CDR1 is SEHNR, CDR2 FQNEAQ, per germline (reference sequence). CDR3 size: 11 residues. With V trimmed by 4 bases and J by 8 bases, 1 base remained unmatched. In DNA form, the CDR3 reads TGTGCCAGCAGCTCGGACAGGGAAGCTTTCTTT. Its protein is CASSSDREAFF.

This clone appeared a few times. V is TRBV5-1 and J is TRBJ1-2; D unresolved. The V and J ends lost 0 bases and 3 bases respectively, with 3 bases between them. This CDR3 spans 12 amino acids. Germline V gives CDR1 SGHRS, CDR2 YFSETQ. In nucleotides, the CDR3 is TGCGCCAGCAGCTTGGCCGACTATGGCTACACCTTC. Protein product: CASSLADYGYTF.

J is TRBJ1-1 and V is TRBV7-3; 9 nucleotides match TRBD1. Germline CDR1 reads SGHTA; CDR2 reads FQGTGA. The CDR3 sequence is 16 residues long. V lost 6 bases, J lost 1 base, and 9 bases stayed unmatched. DNA of the CDR3: TGTGCCAGCAGTTATACAGGGGGCGGAAGGAACACTGAAGCTTTCTTT. Amino acid sequence: CASSYTGGGRNTEAFF. Full variable domain (missing parts from reference TRBV7-3 and TRBJ1-1): GAGVSQTPSNKVTEKGKYVELRCDPISGHTALYWYRQSLGQGPEFLIYFQGTGAADDSGLPNDRFFAVRPEGSVSTLKIQRTERGDSAVYLCASSYTGGGRNTEAFFGQGTRLTVV.

The chain employs TRBV7-3 and TRBJ2-1, with 10 bases aligning to TRBD2. CDR3 size: 17 residues. The J segment lost 4 bases and the V segment lost 3 bases, leaving 9 bases of the junction unmatched. CDR1 and CDR2 from the germline V gene are SGHTA and FQGTGA. The CDR3 DNA reads TGTGCCAGCAGCTTTCCCGCCGGGACTAGCGAGTACAATGAGCAGTTCTTC. The encoded protein is CASSFPAGTSEYNEQFF.

The genes are TRBV6-5 and TRBJ2-2, with D possibly matching TRBD1 (5 bases). V was cut by 7 bases and J by 8 bases, with 8 bases left in between. The CDR3 extends over 11 amino acids. Germline V gene data show CDR1 as MNHEY and CDR2 as SVGAGI. CDR3 DNA sequence: TGTGCCAGCACCCCAGGGGGGGAGCTGTTTTTT. It is translated as CASTPGGELFF.

This chain joins TRBV6-4 and TRBJ1-1; D not certain. The germline V gene encodes CDR1 MRHNA and CDR2 SNTAGT. The V and J ends lost 5 bases and 3 bases respectively, with 16 bases between them. CDR3 length: 15 residues. The CDR3 sequence is CASSPIRSRHTEAFF. CDR3 DNA sequence: TGTGCCAGCAGTCCCATCCGGAGCCGCCACACTGAAGCTTTCTTT.

V usage is TRBV6-6 and J usage is TRBJ1-2; 9 bases fit TRBD1. Trimming at V came to 1 base and at J to 3 bases, leaving 0 bases not matched to a gene. This CDR3 comprises 14 residues. CDR1 MNHNY and CDR2 SVGAGI come from the germline V gene (reference sequence). The CDR3: CASSYYRGHYGYTF. The CDR3 region has the DNA TGTGCCAGCAGTTACTACAGGGGGCACTATGGCTACACCTTC.

This clone was picked up one time. The chain employs TRBV28 and TRBJ1-2; TRBD1 might be the D (6 bases). With 5 bases removed from V and 8 bases from J, the gap between germline ends came to 21 bases. CDR3 length equals 15 residues. The germline CDR1 and CDR2 sequences are MDHEN and SYDVKM. DNA for the CDR3: TGTGCCAGCAGTCCCTCTTGGGCAGGGGTATGGGGCTACACCTTC. This sequence encodes CASSPSWAGVWGYTF.

The chain links TRBV6-6 to TRBJ2-3, with TRBD2 matching 13 bases. V was pared by 6 bases and J by 5 bases, with 5 bases of the junction left unmatched. Germline CDR1 is MNHNY and CDR2 is SVGAGI (reference sequence). The length of the CDR3 is 15 residues. Here the CDR3 DNA reads TGTGCCAGCAGACTAGCGGGAGGGGGGATAGATACGCAGTATTTT. It encodes CASRLAGGGIDTQYF.

The rearrangement uses TRBV2 and TRBJ2-5; 13 bases map to TRBD2. CDR1 SNHLY and CDR2 FYNNEI come from the germline V gene. V was pared by 7 bases and J by 5 bases, with 13 bases of the junction left unmatched. This CDR3 contains 17 residues. The CDR3 region is CASTSPGLAGVGETQYF. The CDR3 nucleotides are TGTGCCAGCACGAGCCCCGGACTAGCGGGGGTAGGGGAGACCCAGTACTTC.

This clone appeared a single time. The chain has TRBV3-1 (or the pseudogene TRBV3-2) and TRBJ1-2; D remains ambiguous. The CDR3 spans 13 residues. V shed 7 bases and J shed 10 bases, with 19 bases lying between them. Germline V gene lookup returns CDR1 LGHDT and CDR2 YNNKEL (reference sequence). The CDR3 bases are TGTGCCAGCACATCGAGGAGCTCCGGGGACTACACCTTC. Amino acids: CASTSRSSGDYTF.

The chain joins TRBV4-3 to TRBJ1-1; 9 positions agree with TRBD1. There are 13 residues in the CDR3. V trimming: 10 bases; J trimming: 4 bases; junction bases outside the gene matches: 7. Per germline, CDR1 LGHNA and CDR2 YSLEER. This CDR3 is CATRQGVFTEAFF. The CDR3 DNA sequence: TGCGCCACGCGACAGGGGGTCTTCACTGAAGCTTTCTTT.

The chain is built from TRBV7-9 and TRBJ2-7; 10 bases line up with TRBD1. The CDR3 loop spans 16 amino acids. In germline, CDR1 is SEHNR, CDR2 FQNEAQ (reference sequence). Germline trimming cut 8 bases from V and 0 bases from J; bases unmatched to any gene: 10. DNA for the CDR3: TGTGCCAGCGTGGAGACAGGGGGCCTAAGCTCCTACGAGCAGTACTTC. Its translation is CASVETGGLSSYEQYF. The full variable domain, with the rest looked up from reference TRBV7-9 and TRBJ2-7, is DTGVSQNPRHKITKRGQNVTFRCDPISEHNRLYWYRQTLGQGPEFLTYFQNEAQLEKSRLLSDRFSAERPKGSFSTLEIQRTEQGDSAMYLCASVETGGLSSYEQYFGPGTRLTVT.

Here the CDR3 DNA reads TGTGCCAGTAGTCCCCGGACAGGGAATGGCTACACCTTC. Its translation: CASSPRTGNGYTF. The rearrangement joins TRBV19 to TRBJ1-2, with 8 bases matching TRBD1. Germline assignment: CDR1 LNHDA and CDR2 SQIVND (reference sequence). The V segment lost 5 bases and the J segment 6 bases; nucleotides outside the gene matches: 5. This CDR3 is built from 13 residues. Together with reference TRBV19 and TRBJ1-2, the CDR3 gives the full variable domain: DGGITQSPKYLFRKEGQNVTLSCEQNLNHDAMYWYRQDPGQGLRLIYYSQIVNDFQKGDIAEGYSVSREKKESFPLTVTSAQKNPTAFYLCASSPRTGNGYTFGSGTRLTVV.

The J gene is TRBJ2-5, the V gene TRBV4-1, with a weak D call TRBD1 (6 bases). Trimming cost V 4 bases and J 0 bases, with 12 bases left between them. Germline V gene sequence: CDR1 MGHRA, CDR2 YSYEKL. The CDR3 runs 15 residues. The CDR3 region is CASSRSDRYQETQYF. CDR3 DNA: TGCGCCAGCAGCCGGTCCGACAGGTACCAAGAGACCCAGTACTTC.

This chain links TRBV5-4 with TRBJ1-2, with D perhaps TRBD1 (6 bases). The CDR3 contains 15 residues. V was pared by 4 bases and J by 7 bases, with 20 bases between. In germline, CDR1 is SGHNT, CDR2 YYREEE (reference sequence). The DNA for the CDR3 is TGTGCCAGCAGCGTCTCAGGGGTTTTAGGGAGTGGCTACACCTTC. As protein: CASSVSGVLGSGYTF.

The chain is built from TRBV7-9 and TRBJ2-4; 12 bases fit TRBD2. The CDR3 spans 14 residues. V gave up 5 bases and J gave up 8 bases; unmatched junction bases: 4. Germline CDR1 is SEHNR and CDR2 is FQNEAQ (reference sequence). CDR3 nucleotides: TGTGCCAGCAGCCGGACTAGCGGGAACGACATTCAGTACTTC. Translated, it gives CASSRTSGNDIQYF. The full variable domain, its missing parts supplied by reference TRBV7-9 and TRBJ2-4, is DTGVSQNPRHKITKRGQNVTFRCDPISEHNRLYWYRQTLGQGPEFLTYFQNEAQLEKSRLLSDRFSAERPKGSFSTLEIQRTEQGDSAMYLCASSRTSGNDIQYFGAGTRLSVL.

This chain joins TRBV30 and TRBJ2-7; 10 positions match TRBD1. Germline V lookup: CDR1 GTSNPN, CDR2 SVGIG (reference sequence). CDR3 size: 16 residues. CDR3 DNA sequence: TGTGCTGGGACCGGGACAGGGGACCAAGTCCCCTACGAGCAGTACTTC. Translating gives CAGTGTGDQVPYEQYF.

The chain carries TRBV7-9 and TRBJ2-2, with TRBD1 as a possible D gene (5 bases). The CDR3 is 13 residues long. Trimming left V 6 bases short and J 6 bases short, with 11 bases between. Looked up from germline, CDR1 is SEHNR and CDR2 is FQNEAQ (reference sequence). The CDR3 spells CASRSTGPGELFF. The CDR3, as DNA: TGTGCCAGCAGATCTACAGGTCCCGGGGAGCTGTTTTTT. Combining the CDR3 with reference TRBV7-9 and TRBJ2-2 gives the whole variable domain DTGVSQNPRHKITKRGQNVTFRCDPISEHNRLYWYRQTLGQGPEFLTYFQNEAQLEKSRLLSDRFSAERPKGSFSTLEIQRTEQGDSAMYLCASRSTGPGELFFGEGSRLTVL.

The J gene is TRBJ1-6, the V gene TRBV7-2; TRBD1 aligns across 9 bases. The CDR3 has 16 amino acids. Trimming cost V 5 bases and J 6 bases; bases outside gene matches: 8. Looked up from germline, CDR1 is SGHTA and CDR2 is FQGNSA. The CDR3 loop reads CASSKPPGQGNSPLHF. The CDR3, as DNA: TGTGCCAGCAGCAAACCTCCGGGACAGGGTAATTCACCCCTCCACTTT.

V usage is TRBV7-2 and J usage is TRBJ2-7; weak D call: TRBD1 (6 bases). The germline V gene encodes CDR1 SGHTA and CDR2 FQGNSA. The CDR3 contains 16 residues. V lost 1 base, J lost 1 base, and 14 bases lay in between. Here the CDR3 reads CASSLVPGTLSYEQYF. CDR3 bases: TGTGCCAGCAGCTTAGTCCCCGGGACACTTTCCTACGAGCAGTACTTC.